These T cell receptor beta chains were read from a single sample in a study of T cell responses to AZD1222 COVID-19 vaccine. Clones were read by immunoSEQ multiplex PCR, and TCRdb kept only the in-frame ones, dropping some. In the table there are more than 85,000 clones, almost 90% of which are singletons. Source: peripheral blood, taken 28 days after the second AZD1222 dose. The receptors stem from an adult who received the AZD1222 COVID-19 vaccine. Both conserved end residues are part of each CDR3. D genes are given only for firm matches. The size of a clone is reported for some rows only, either as once, few or many, or as a class for expanded clones.

j_gene | abundance | v_gene | d_gene | CDR3nt | CDR3aa
TRBJ1-5 | . | TRBV18 | TRBD1 | TGTGCCAGCTCACCACTCCGGGACAGGGGTCAGCCCCAGCATTTT | CASSPLRDRGQPQHF
TRBJ2-2 | . | TRBV5-5 | TRBD1 | TGTGCCAGCAGCTTGTCTAGGACAGGGGTAATCGGGGAGCTGTTTTTT | CASSLSRTGVIGELFF
TRBJ1-1 | many | TRBV15 | . | TGTGCCACCAGCAGAGATTATTCACCGAACACTGAAGCTTTCTTT | CATSRDYSPNTEAFF
TRBJ2-1 | . | TRBV3-1/TRBV3-2 | TRBD2 | TGTGCCAGCAGCCAAGTTCGCGGGACTAGCGGGAGTATCCATGAGCAGTTCTTC | CASSQVRGTSGSIHEQFF
TRBJ1-1 | . | TRBV2 | TRBD1 | TGTGCCAGCCATGACAGGGGGCCCCCTGAAGCTTTCTTT | CASHDRGPPEAFF
TRBJ2-7 | few | TRBV9 | TRBD2 | TGTGCCAGCAGCGTAGTTTGGGGGGAAACTAGCGGGTTCCTCTACGAGCAGTACTTC | CASSVVWGETSGFLYEQYF
TRBJ2-3 | . | TRBV5-1 | . | TGCGCCAGCAGCGTACTAGGGCCAGGGGCAGATACGCAGTATTTT | CASSVLGPGADTQYF
TRBJ1-3 | . | TRBV28 | TRBD1 | TGTGCCAGCAGCCCAACAGGGGTTCTCAGAGGAAACACCATATATTTT | CASSPTGVLRGNTIYF
TRBJ2-7 | . | TRBV7-9 | TRBD1 | TGTGCCAGCAGCCCGAGTCTTTTGAGGACAGGGAGCTTCTCCTACGAGCAGTACTTC | CASSPSLLRTGSFSYEQYF
TRBJ1-1 | . | TRBV30 | . | TGTGCCTGGAGTGTTTCGGTGAACACTGAAGCTTTCTTT | CAWSVSVNTEAFF
TRBJ1-1 | . | TRBV10-2 | TRBD1 | TGCGCCAGCAGGTCTTCAACAGGGGTTATGAACACTGAAGCTTTCTTT | CASRSSTGVMNTEAFF
TRBJ2-2 | . | TRBV6-5 | . | TGTGCCAGCAGACCCGGGCTTAGAATAGTCGGGGAGCTGTTTTTT | CASRPGLRIVGELFF
TRBJ2-2 | . | TRBV6-5 | . | TGTGCCAGCAGCTACAGGGAGATAGTCTCCGGGGAGCTGTTTTTT | CASSYREIVSGELFF
TRBJ2-7 | . | TRBV2 | . | TGTGCCAGCAGTGAATACGCAGGTTCAACCTACGAGCAGTACTTC | CASSEYAGSTYEQYF
TRBJ1-5 | . | TRBV7-8 | . | TGTGCCAGCAGCTCAGACGCAAATGGCATCCAGCCCCAGCATTTT | CASSSDANGIQPQHF
TRBJ1-6 | . | TRBV27 | TRBD1 | TGTGCCAGCAGTTTATCGGTAACAGGGGGCCTTAATAATTCACCCCTCCACTTT | CASSLSVTGGLNNSPLHF
TRBJ2-1 | . | TRBV2 | . | TGTGCCAGCAGTGAAGGGGCTAAACAGTTCTTC | CASSEGAKQFF
TRBJ1-4 | once | TRBV9 | . | TGTGCCAGCAGCGTAGGAATAGGCAGGTTCGATGAAAAACTGTTTTTT | CASSVGIGRFDEKLFF
TRBJ2-1 | . | TRBV30 | . | TGTGCCTGGAGTGAAAGGGGCAATGAGCAGTTCTTC | CAWSERGNEQFF
TRBJ1-3 | . | TRBV5-4 | . | TGTGCCAGCAGCTTGGGTGGTGGCGCCGGAAACACCATATATTTT | CASSLGGGAGNTIYF
TRBJ2-1 | . | TRBV5-4 | . | TGTGCCAGCAGTTCGAATACAGGATACAATGAGCAGTTCTTC | CASSSNTGYNEQFF